This T cell receptor (beta chain) derives from a study of control samples from healthy donors and cancer patients. Method: immunoSEQ multiplex PCR; TCRdb's copy keeps in-frame clones and lacks some. The sample has 100,000 to 150,000 clones, 80% to 95% seen once. The sequencing input was PBMCs. The receptor was isolated from a man older than 75 with head and neck cancer.

The CDR3 DNA sequence: TGTGCCAGTAGTATTAGGTTAGCGGGAGGAAACGAGCAGTACTTC. This encodes CASSIRLAGGNEQYF. V is TRBV19 and J is TRBJ2-7, with 10 nucleotides matching TRBD2. Germline CDR1 and CDR2: LNHDA and SQIVND (reference sequence). Trimming took 3 bases from V and 5 from J; bases not matched to a gene: 7. The CDR3 is made up of 15 amino acids.